This record concerns one T cell receptor (beta chain) sequence. Germline lookup yields CDR1 LNHNV and CDR2 YYDKDF (reference sequence). This CDR3 is 16 amino acids long. Trimming pared 0 bases from V and 10 bases from J, leaving 16 bases between. The data belong to a study of blood T cell repertoires in COVID-19. TCRdb keeps only in-frame clones here, not all; method: immunoSEQ multiplex PCR. The table lists fewer than 30,000 clones, approximately 83% of them singletons, with around 28% in the top ten. This TCR was recovered from a woman of 80 years or more with COVID-19, enrolled during active disease. Sequenced: peripheral blood. The chain couples TRBV15 to TRBJ1-6, with D possibly TRBD1 on 5 matching bases. CDR3 coding DNA: TGTGCCACCAGCAGAGATATGGTAGGGGTCGGATCACCCCTCCACTTT. Protein: CATSRDMVGVGSPLHF.